Following are 15 T cell receptor beta chains from one sample sequenced in a study of blood T cells in healthy people across ages. A second PCR of 7 to 11 cycles used a sample-barcoded 5' primer and a J-beta primer mix. TCRdb processed the 5' RACE reads anew with MiXCR; each CDR3 protein has one entry. The data show hundreds of thousands of distinct CDR3 sequences, with 32% seen just once and less than 20% held by the top ten. The material sequenced was blood. These receptors were taken from a woman of 80 years or more in good health.

This clonotype was seen repeatedly, ten times or more. A much larger clone lies a single base off, so this may be a read error. The chain recombines TRBV3-1 with TRBJ2-1; the match to TRBD1 covers 10 bases. The DNA matches TRBJ2-7 better at its end, which makes the J call doubtful. CDR3 size: 15 residues. Germline V gene data show CDR1 as LGHDT and CDR2 as YNNKEL (reference sequence). CDR3 in amino acids: CASSPRGTGDNEQYF. CDR3 nucleotide sequence: TGTGCCAGCAGTCCCAGGGGGACAGGGGACAATGAGCAGTACTTC.

This clonotype was observed many times. The chain uses TRBV7-9 and TRBJ2-5; the match to TRBD2 covers 9 bases. Looked up from germline, CDR1 is SEHNR and CDR2 is FQNEAQ (reference sequence). The CDR3 is 20 residues long. With 3 bases clipped from V and 2 bases from J, the junction kept 19 bases outside the gene matches. The CDR3 here is CASSFGLAGIDRFFQETQYF. The CDR3 coding sequence is TGTGCCAGCAGCTTCGGCCTAGCGGGGATAGACAGATTCTTTCAAGAGACCCAGTACTTC.

This clonotype was picked up a small number of times. The genes are TRBV6-1 and TRBJ2-2, with 9 positions matching TRBD1. The trim removed 10 bases at V and 7 bases at J, leaving 7 bases unmatched. Germline loops: CDR1 MNHNS, CDR2 SASEGT. CDR3 length: 13 amino acids. CDR3 protein: CANSRDRDGELFF. For the CDR3, the DNA is TGTGCCAACTCCCGGGACAGGGACGGGGAGCTGTTTTTT.

The J gene is TRBJ1-3, the V gene TRBV7-9; no clear D gene. This CDR3 has 15 amino acids. The germline V gene has CDR1 SEHNR and CDR2 FQNEAQ (reference sequence). V was cut by 0 bases and J by 4 bases, with 10 bases left in between. CDR3 bases: TGTGCCAGCAGCTTAGCGGTAGGCGGCGGAAACACCATATATTTT. It translates to CASSLAVGGGNTIYF.

This clonotype showed up many times. V and J are TRBV18 and TRBJ2-7, with TRBD1 identical over 10 bases. The ends lost 8 bases at V and 3 bases at J; junction bases unmatched: 7. Germline V gene sequence: CDR1 KGHSH, CDR2 LQKENI. CDR3 length: 14 amino acids. For the CDR3, the DNA is TGTGCCAGCAGCCCGGGACAGGGGTTCTACGAGCAGTACTTC. Translated: CASSPGQGFYEQYF.

This sequence joins TRBV4-2 and TRBJ2-7, with D possibly matching TRBD2 (6 bases). Trimming left V 1 base short and J 3 bases short, with 10 bases between. The germline V gene encodes CDR1 LGHNA and CDR2 YNFKEQ. This CDR3 is built from 14 residues. The chain's CDR3 is CASSQVGLGYEQYF. The DNA of the CDR3 is TGTGCCAGCAGCCAAGTGGGACTGGGCTACGAGCAGTACTTC.

The rearrangement joins TRBV6-5 to TRBJ1-2; the D is unclear. The germline V and J ends were trimmed by 2 bases and 3 bases, with 16 bases remaining between them. From germline, CDR1 is MNHEY and CDR2 SVGAGI. This CDR3 is 16 amino acids long. CDR3: CASSYEGARAYYGYTF. In nucleotides, the CDR3 is TGTGCCAGCAGTTACGAGGGCGCAAGAGCATACTATGGCTACACCTTC.

The V call is TRBV6-1, the J call TRBJ1-5; D remains unclear. The CDR3 extends over 13 amino acids. Germline V gene lookup returns CDR1 MNHNS and CDR2 SASEGT. Trimming removed 8 bases at V and 3 bases at J, with 11 bases between. This chain's CDR3 is CASHAGFNQPQHF. The CDR3 DNA reads as TGTGCCAGCCACGCGGGATTCAATCAGCCCCAGCATTTT.

In this sample, this clonotype turned up a few times. The chain couples TRBV19 to TRBJ1-2, with D unresolved. V was clipped by 5 bases and J by 0 bases, with 13 bases between them. The CDR3 runs 15 residues. CDR1 is LNHDA and CDR2 is SQIVND in the germline V gene (reference sequence). CDR3 nucleotide sequence: TGTGCCAGTAGTTTCGGACGGGGAGCTAACTATGGCTACACCTTC. It codes for CASSFGRGANYGYTF.

At least ten counts were recorded for this clonotype. V gene TRBV6-5 combines with J gene TRBJ2-1; D gene unclear. Per the germline V gene, CDR1 is MNHEY and CDR2 is SVGAGI. V was trimmed by 2 bases and J by 7 bases, leaving 12 bases between them. The CDR3 totals 14 residues. Here the CDR3 reads CASSYAKPGNEQFF. CDR3 nucleotides: TGTGCCAGCAGTTACGCCAAGCCCGGTAATGAGCAGTTCTTC.

This clonotype was found a few times. The chain has TRBV7-3 and TRBJ2-4, with TRBD2 as a possible D gene (7 bases). The J call may be faulty, since TRBJ2-7 better matches the DNA end. Germline assignment: CDR1 SGHTA and CDR2 FQGTGA. The CDR3 sequence is 13 residues long. The CDR3 bases are TGTGCCAGCAGCCCTAGGGGGGGTCCCGAGCAGTACTTC. It specifies CASSPRGGPEQYF.

This clonotype was counted a few times. The V call is TRBV30, the J call TRBJ2-7; 14 nucleotides match TRBD2. This CDR3 has 16 residues. Per germline, CDR1 GTSNPN and CDR2 SVGIG (reference sequence). The junction had 7 bases not matched to a gene; V was cut back by 5 bases and J by 1 base. The CDR3 sequence is CAWGLAGGRVSYEQYF. The CDR3 region has the DNA TGTGCCTGGGGACTAGCGGGGGGCCGGGTATCCTACGAGCAGTACTTC.

The chain links TRBV27 to TRBJ1-1; D gene ambiguous. Trimming stripped 0 bases from V and 8 bases from J, with 10 bases between. This CDR3 contains 13 residues. From germline, CDR1 is MNHEY and CDR2 SMNVEV (reference sequence). The CDR3 coding sequence is TGTGCCAGCAGTTTATCACCCGCGTGGGAAGCTTTCTTT. This codes for CASSLSPAWEAFF.

This clonotype was seen many times. The V call is TRBV12-5, the J call TRBJ2-7; the match to TRBD2 covers 7 bases. The junction had 13 bases not matched to a gene; V was cut back by 2 bases and J by 3 bases. CDR1 is LGHNT and CDR2 is FRNRAP in the germline V gene. The CDR3 is made up of 17 amino acids. The CDR3 DNA sequence: TGTGCTAGTGGTTTGTCCCCCCGCGGGAGAGGAGACTACGAGCAGTACTTC. Protein sequence: CASGLSPRGRGDYEQYF.

The table lists this clonotype with a count of one. The CDR3 protein is CSAAHGQGITEGSDEQFF. The CDR3 region has the DNA TGCAGTGCTGCCCACGGACAGGGAATTACGGAAGGATCCGATGAGCAGTTCTTC. This chain connects TRBV20-1 to TRBJ2-1; 8 bases are shared with TRBD1. Trimming at V came to 5 bases and at J to 8 bases, leaving 23 bases not matched to a gene. This CDR3 has 18 amino acids. Looked up from germline, CDR1 is DFQATT and CDR2 is SNEGSKA (reference sequence).